This TCR beta chain was sequenced during a study of blood T cell repertoires in COVID-19. This table comes from immunoSEQ multiplex PCR, and its TCRdb copy is limited to in-frame clones, with some not included. Of about 130,000 clones in the sample, approximately 80% were seen once. V dropped 7 bases and J dropped 5; count of bases not matched to a gene: 8. This CDR3 is built from 14 residues. CDR1 and CDR2 (germline): MNHEY, SVGAGI. The rearrangement links TRBV6-5 to TRBJ1-1; 9 nucleotides align to TRBD1. Sequenced sample: peripheral blood. This TCR was sampled from a man aged 35 to 55 with active or convalescent COVID-19. CDR3 sequence: CASKDGTGRTEAFF. The CDR3 DNA follows: TGTGCCAGCAAAGATGGGACAGGGCGGACTGAAGCTTTCTTT.